This T cell receptor beta chain came from a study of immune cell composition in non-small cell lung cancer. Whole-study findings and limits: About 75% of squamous and 30% to 40% of adenocarcinoma cases had tumour-associated clones >0.5%. Lung adenocarcinomas had lower top 10 clone scores and clonality than squamous tumours.

DNA was extracted from unsorted cell suspensions stored frozen. Germline values: CDR1 SQVTM, CDR2 ANQGSEA. The V end lost 5 bases, the J end lost 2 bases, and 18 bases lay between the germline ends. CDR3 size: 15 residues. Of note for this clone: Its antigen is undetermined.

Some clones are missing from TCRdb's copy, which holds only in-frame ones; the method was immunoSEQ multiplex PCR. The sample consists of about 1,200 clones, about 74% of them appearing once. Sequenced: lung tumor tissue. This chain joins TRBV29-1 and TRBJ1-2, with TRBD1 as a possible D gene (5 bases). This clonotype originated in a human donor with non-small cell lung cancer. The CDR3 sequence is CSVRDSNPINYGYTF. CDR3 sequence (DNA): TGCAGCGTTAGGGACTCCAACCCTATAAACTATGGCTACACCTTC.